These T cell receptor beta chains were read from a single sample in a study of T cell repertoires in cytomegalovirus infection. TCRdb fed the reads into MiXCR, producing one record per CDR3 protein. There are about 230,000 distinct CDR3 sequences in the sample; over 20% occur only once, and 15% to 20% lies in the top ten. Sequencing was carried out using CD8+ T cells from PBMCs. The receptors were gathered from a human donor in good health (CMV status not recorded). Some clones in this sample may be carry-over from other donors' samples. Each CDR3 is given with its conserved first and last residue. Each record gives: V gene, clone size, D gene, J gene, CDR3 DNA, CDR3 protein. The D gene is left open where the match is weak. Only some rows state a clone size, as once, few, many or a class for expanded clones.

>TRBV29-1|-|-|TRBJ2-3
TGCAGCGTTGAAGCTGAGACAGCCCGCACAGATACGCAGTATTTT
CSVEAETARTDTQYF
>TRBV24-1|many|-|TRBJ2-7
TGTGCCACCAGTGATTTCCAACTCAGGGTCTACGAGCAGTACTTC
CATSDFQLRVYEQYF
>TRBV11-2|-|-|TRBJ1-1
TGTGCCAGCAGCATGGGGACAATTGAAGCTTTCTTT
CASSMGTIEAFF
>TRBV19|-|-|TRBJ1-1
TGTGCCAGTAGTATAGAGTGGAGCACTGAAGCTTTCTTT
CASSIEWSTEAFF
>TRBV7-8|few|TRBD2|TRBJ2-2
TGTGCCAGCAGCCGGGGACTAGCGGGGGGGCTGGGCACCGGGGAGCTGTTTTTT
CASSRGLAGGLGTGELFF
>TRBV11-1|-|-|TRBJ2-1
TGTGCCAGCAGCTTAGGCCCGGCCAATGAGCAGTTCTTC
CASSLGPANEQFF
>TRBV12-3/TRBV12-4|-|-|TRBJ2-7
TGTGCCAGCAGTTCAGGGGTGTCAAACTCCTACGAGCAGTACTTC
CASSSGVSNSYEQYF
>TRBV5-6|-|TRBD1|TRBJ1-6
TGTGCCAGCAGCTCGGACAGGACCTCCTATAATTTACCCCTCCACTTT
CASSSDRTSYNLPLHF
>TRBV6-6|few|-|TRBJ1-5
TGTGCCAGCAGTTACTGGGGGATCGGGGATCAGCCCCAGCATTTT
CASSYWGIGDQPQHF
>TRBV2|many|-|TRBJ2-2
TGTGCCAGCAGTGAAGGACTTAAGCTGGGCACCGGGGAGCTGTTTTTT
CASSEGLKLGTGELFF
>TRBV7-2|many|-|TRBJ2-7
TGTGCCAGCAGCTTAGTTAGTAGCGGCTACGAGCAGTACTTC
CASSLVSSGYEQYF
>TRBV7-9|-|-|TRBJ2-7
TGTGCCAGCAGGTCTGACTCCTACGAGCAGTACTTC
CASRSDSYEQYF
>TRBV7-2|many|-|TRBJ1-3
TGTGCCAGCAGCCCCGACACACTCCACATGGGAAACACCATATATTTT
CASSPDTLHMGNTIYF
>TRBV7-8|many|-|TRBJ1-2
TGTGCCAGCAGTATTTCCGGGGGGTTCGGCTACACCTTC
CASSISGGFGYTF
>TRBV11-2|many|-|TRBJ2-3
TGTGCCAGCAGCCCCGCGCGAGGACAACCCAGCACAGATACGCAGTATTTT
CASSPARGQPSTDTQYF
>TRBV29-1|-|TRBD1|TRBJ2-5
TGCAGCGTCAGACAGGGAGCGGCGGAGACCCAGTACTTC
CSVRQGAAETQYF
>TRBV6-6|-|-|TRBJ1-6
TGTGCCAGCAGTTACCAAGGGTTCAGTTCACCCCTCCACTTT
CASSYQGFSSPLHF
>TRBV7-6|-|-|TRBJ2-1
TGTGCCAGCAGCTTTAGAGAAAATCTCCAGGGAGACAATGAGCAGTTCTTC
CASSFRENLQGDNEQFF
>TRBV4-1|few|TRBD2|TRBJ2-3
TGCGCCAGCAGCCAAGGGGTTCTAGCGGGGGCCACAGATACGCAGTATTTT
CASSQGVLAGATDTQYF
>TRBV2|-|-|TRBJ1-5
TGTGCCAGCAACTTCCCGGGGCCCCAGCATTTT
CASNFPGPQHF
>TRBV4-1|-|TRBD2|TRBJ2-2
TGCGCCAGCAGCCATTTAAGCGGGGGGGCCGGGGAGCTGTTTTTT
CASSHLSGGAGELFF
>TRBV11-3|few|-|TRBJ2-7
TGTGCCAGCAGCCCCCGCGCCGGTCTGGGCGGCTACGAGCAGTACTTC
CASSPRAGLGGYEQYF